This is a list of T cell receptor beta chains from one sample in a study of cytomegalovirus exposure and HLA in healthy donors. Only in-frame clones appear in the TCRdb table, and some are missing; sequencing was by immunoSEQ multiplex PCR. The table has roughly 120,000 clones, more than 70% seen once. Material: PBMCs. The receptors were sampled from a man aged 18 to 29 in good health and CMV-seronegative. The conserved cysteine and the conserved F or W are not part of the CDR3 here.

J | V | CDR3
TRBJ2-7 | TRBV6-5 | ASSRGQTYEQY
TRBJ2-1 | TRBV11-3 | ASSEEGSYNEQF
TRBJ1-2 | TRBV5-4 | ASSFAGGDYGYT
TRBJ1-1 | TRBV18 | ASSRTGSAEAF
TRBJ1-1 | TRBV5-5 | ASSLEGQLDTEAF
TRBJ2-3 | TRBV7-9 | ASSLGRGPGAQY
TRBJ2-3 | TRBV7-2 | ASSFAASGDPSTDTQY
TRBJ1-5 | TRBV19 | ASSRKDRALQPQH
TRBJ2-7 | TRBV2 | ASRKTSGSYEQY
TRBJ2-2 | TRBV11-3 | ASSLGAGGETGELF
TRBJ1-1 | TRBV29-1 | SVDRGNTEAF
TRBJ1-1 | TRBV30 | ALPGAGGSEAF
TRBJ2-6 | TRBV19 | ARTGAGGEAGANVLT
TRBJ1-2 | TRBV5-4 | ASSLGGATAPNYGYT
TRBJ2-7 | TRBV7-2 | ASSPRRGATEQY
TRBJ1-1 | TRBV30 | AWSGGRGQRTEAF
TRBJ2-7 | TRBV19 | ASSPSGGAPFEQY
TRBJ1-1 | TRBV5-4 | ASSLETDSRGAF
TRBJ2-7 | TRBV9 | ASSPSGLQNYEQY
TRBJ1-4 | TRBV2 | ASRDPFTGGKLF
TRBJ1-1 | TRBV5-5 | ASSSGLGPLRTEAF
TRBJ2-5 | TRBV29-1 | SVEVSTETQY
TRBJ2-3 | TRBV5-4 | ASSPDRGKTDTQY
TRBJ2-7 | TRBV6-1 | ASSEALYISYEQY
TRBJ1-4 | TRBV27 | ASRQRQAENEKLF
TRBJ2-7 | TRBV5-4 | ASSRTSGRAGSYEQY
TRBJ2-3 | TRBV5-1 | ASSSPPGQGFTDTQY
TRBJ1-1 | TRBV7-9 | ASREDRGRVTEAF
TRBJ2-7 | TRBV19 | ASSAGTSGSVEQY
TRBJ1-2 | TRBV5-1 | ASSPGGQNYGYT
TRBJ1-1 | TRBV5-4 | ASSQPGHQNTEAF
TRBJ2-7 | TRBV21-1 | ASSKIGDKEQY
TRBJ2-1 | TRBV30 | AWSVFGRAHEQF
TRBJ1-1 | TRBV19 | ASSIEAAVNTEAF
TRBJ1-4 | TRBV5-6 | ASSLAAGQGARNEKLF
TRBJ2-1 | TRBV4-1 | ASSQGLSDTYNEQF
TRBJ2-7 | TRBV9 | ASSPGGMGMREQY
TRBJ2-7 | TRBV4-1 | ASSTGTNYEQY
TRBJ2-1 | TRBV9 | ASSVLASGGSHNEQF
TRBJ2-1 | TRBV6-6 | ASSYVRGERNEQF
TRBJ2-7 | TRBV19 | ASSISGGAYEQY
TRBJ1-5 | TRBV5-1 | ASSLTGDSNQPQH
TRBJ2-5 | TRBV27 | ASSWNGGGETQY
TRBJ2-5 | TRBV30 | AWSTTSGRARETQY
TRBJ1-1 | TRBV5-1 | ASSAQGVWSEAF
TRBJ2-6 | TRBV27 | ASSLAGGTLSAGANVLT
TRBJ1-5 | TRBV6-5 | ASRPTGSSQPQH
TRBJ2-7 | TRBV27 | ASRSSYEQY
TRBJ1-5 | TRBV21-1 | ASSRQGAGQPQH
TRBJ2-1 | TRBV10-3 | AISVGGGAGNEQF
TRBJ2-1 | TRBV30 | AWSVHRGRDEQF
TRBJ1-5 | TRBV11-2 | ASSVQGSDQPQH
TRBJ1-2 | TRBV28 | ASSPTVGSWSYGYT